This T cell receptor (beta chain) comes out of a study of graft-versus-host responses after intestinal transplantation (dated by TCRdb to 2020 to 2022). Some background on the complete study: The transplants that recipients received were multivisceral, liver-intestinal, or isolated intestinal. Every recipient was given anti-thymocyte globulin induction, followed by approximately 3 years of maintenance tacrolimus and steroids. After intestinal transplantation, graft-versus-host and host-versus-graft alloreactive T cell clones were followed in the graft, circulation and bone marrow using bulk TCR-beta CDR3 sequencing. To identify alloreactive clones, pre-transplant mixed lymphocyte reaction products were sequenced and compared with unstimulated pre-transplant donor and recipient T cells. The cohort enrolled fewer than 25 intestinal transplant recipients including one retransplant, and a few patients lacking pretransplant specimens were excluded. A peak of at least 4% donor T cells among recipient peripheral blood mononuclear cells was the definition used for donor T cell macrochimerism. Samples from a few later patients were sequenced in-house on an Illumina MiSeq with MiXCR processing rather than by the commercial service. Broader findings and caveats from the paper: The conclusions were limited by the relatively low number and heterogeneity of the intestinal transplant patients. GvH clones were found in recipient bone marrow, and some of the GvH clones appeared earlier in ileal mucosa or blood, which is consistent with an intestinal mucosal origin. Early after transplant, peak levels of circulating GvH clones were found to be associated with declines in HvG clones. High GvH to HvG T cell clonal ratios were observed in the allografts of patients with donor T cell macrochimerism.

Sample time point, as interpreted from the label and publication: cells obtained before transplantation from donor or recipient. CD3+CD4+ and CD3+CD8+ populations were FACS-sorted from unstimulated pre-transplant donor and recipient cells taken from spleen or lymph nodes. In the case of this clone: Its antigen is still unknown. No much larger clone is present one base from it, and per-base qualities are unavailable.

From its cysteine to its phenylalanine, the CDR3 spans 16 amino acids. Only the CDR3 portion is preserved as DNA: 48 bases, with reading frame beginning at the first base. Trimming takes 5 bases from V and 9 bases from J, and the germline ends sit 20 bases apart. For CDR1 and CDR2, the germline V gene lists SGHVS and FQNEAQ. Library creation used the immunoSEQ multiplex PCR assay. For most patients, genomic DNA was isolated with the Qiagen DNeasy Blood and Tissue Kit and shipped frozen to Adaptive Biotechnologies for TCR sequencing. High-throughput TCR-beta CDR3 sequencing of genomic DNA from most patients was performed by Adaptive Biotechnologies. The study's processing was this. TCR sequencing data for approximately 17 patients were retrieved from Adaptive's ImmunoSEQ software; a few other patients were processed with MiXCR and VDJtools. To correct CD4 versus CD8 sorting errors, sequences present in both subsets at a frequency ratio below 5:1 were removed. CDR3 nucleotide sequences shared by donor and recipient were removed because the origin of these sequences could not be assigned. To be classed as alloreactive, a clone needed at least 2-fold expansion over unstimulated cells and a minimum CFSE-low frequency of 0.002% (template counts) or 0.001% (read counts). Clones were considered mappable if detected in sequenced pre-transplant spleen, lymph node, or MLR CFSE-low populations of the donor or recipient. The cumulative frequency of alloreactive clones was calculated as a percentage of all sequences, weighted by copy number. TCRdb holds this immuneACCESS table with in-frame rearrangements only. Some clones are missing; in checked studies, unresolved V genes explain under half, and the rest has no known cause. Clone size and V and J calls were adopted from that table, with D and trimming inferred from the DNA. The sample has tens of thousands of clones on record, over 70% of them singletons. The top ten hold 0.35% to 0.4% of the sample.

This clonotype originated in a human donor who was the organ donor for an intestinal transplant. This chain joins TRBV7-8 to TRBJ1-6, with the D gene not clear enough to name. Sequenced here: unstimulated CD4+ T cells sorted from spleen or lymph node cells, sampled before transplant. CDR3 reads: CASSPLSTPGFSPLHF. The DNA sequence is TGTGCCAGCAGCCCTCTTTCGACCCCAGGTTTTTCACCCCTCCACTTT. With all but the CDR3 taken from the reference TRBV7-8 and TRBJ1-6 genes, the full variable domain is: GAGVSQSPRYKVAKRGQDVALRCDPISGHVSLFWYQQALGQGPEFLTYFQNEAQLDKSGLPSDRFFAERPEGSVSTLKIQRTQQEDSAVYLCASSPLSTPGFSPLHFGNGTRLTVT.